This T cell receptor (beta chain) is drawn from a study of blood T cell repertoires in COVID-19. This CDR3 contains 16 residues. Trimming removed 2 bases from V and 6 bases from J; junction bases left unmatched: 8. The V gene's germline CDR1 is LGHDT and CDR2 YNNKEL (reference sequence). Generated by immunoSEQ multiplex PCR, the TCRdb table keeps only in-frame clones and is missing some. The table records just under 45,000 clones, about 81% of them present only once. Material: peripheral blood. The clonotype originates from a human donor in a cohort sampled during active COVID-19. J is TRBJ2-2 and V is TRBV3-1 (or the pseudogene TRBV3-2), with TRBD2 matching over 8 bases. The CDR3 region has the DNA TGTGCCAGCAGCCAACGGCGGGGGGCTTTGGCCGGGGAGCTGTTTTTT. It translates to CASSQRRGALAGELFF.